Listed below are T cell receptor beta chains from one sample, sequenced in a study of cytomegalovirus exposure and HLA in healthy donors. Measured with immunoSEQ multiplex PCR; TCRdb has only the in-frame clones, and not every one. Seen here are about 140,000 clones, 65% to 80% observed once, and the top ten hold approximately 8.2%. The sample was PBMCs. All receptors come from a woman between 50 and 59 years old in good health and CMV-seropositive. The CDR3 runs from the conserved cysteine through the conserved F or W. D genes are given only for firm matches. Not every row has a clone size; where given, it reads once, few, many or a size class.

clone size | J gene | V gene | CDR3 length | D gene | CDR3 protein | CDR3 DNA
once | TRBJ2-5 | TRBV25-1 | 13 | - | CASTPRTAETQYF | TGTGCCAGCACACCACGGACAGCTGAGACCCAGTACTTC
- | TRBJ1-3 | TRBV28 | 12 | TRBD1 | CATRDRLHTIYF | TGTGCCACCCGGGACAGGTTACACACCATATATTTT
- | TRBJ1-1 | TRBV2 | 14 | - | CASSKQGENTEAFF | TGTGCCAGCAGTAAACAGGGCGAGAACACTGAAGCTTTCTTT
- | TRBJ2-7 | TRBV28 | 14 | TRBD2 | CASSDPGLAIEQYF | TGTGCCAGCAGTGATCCGGGACTAGCAATCGAGCAGTACTTC
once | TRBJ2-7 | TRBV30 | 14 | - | CACLSPGTGNEQYF | TGTGCCTGTCTAAGCCCCGGCACAGGGAACGAGCAGTACTTC
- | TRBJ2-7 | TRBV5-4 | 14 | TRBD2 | CASSFQAGAYEQYF | TGTGCCAGCAGCTTTCAAGCGGGGGCCTACGAGCAGTACTTC
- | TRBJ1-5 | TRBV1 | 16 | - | CTSSQDAGQLNQPQHF | TGCACCAGCAGCCAAGACGCGGGACAGTTGAATCAGCCCCAGCATTTT
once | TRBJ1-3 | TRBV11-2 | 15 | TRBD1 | CASSFNRGSGNTIYF | TGTGCCAGCAGCTTCAACAGGGGGTCTGGAAACACCATATATTTT
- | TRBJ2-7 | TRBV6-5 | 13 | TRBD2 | CASLASGGYEQYF | TGTGCCAGCTTGGCTAGCGGGGGCTACGAGCAGTACTTC
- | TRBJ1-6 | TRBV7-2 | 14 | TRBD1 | CASSDGTGGTPLHF | TGTGCCAGCAGCGACGGGACAGGGGGGACACCCCTCCACTTT
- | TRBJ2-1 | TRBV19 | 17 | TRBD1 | CASSIGGDRAKGNEQFF | TGTGCCAGTAGTATAGGGGGGGACAGGGCGAAAGGGAATGAGCAGTTCTTC
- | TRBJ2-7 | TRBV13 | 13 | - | CASSLGSSYEQYF | TGTGCCAGCAGCTTAGGGAGCTCCTACGAGCAGTACTTC
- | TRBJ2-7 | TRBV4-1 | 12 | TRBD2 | CATGGGRNEQYF | TGCGCCACCGGGGGAGGGAGAAACGAGCAGTACTTC
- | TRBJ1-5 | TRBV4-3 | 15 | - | CASSRDRSSNQPQHF | TGCGCCAGCAGCCGCGACAGGAGCAGCAATCAGCCCCAGCATTTT
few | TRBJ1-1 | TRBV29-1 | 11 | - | CSVPEGTEAFF | TGCAGCGTTCCCGAGGGCACTGAAGCTTTCTTT
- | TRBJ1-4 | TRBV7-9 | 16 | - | CSSSLLGGTANEKLFF | TGTTCCAGCAGCCTCCTCGGGGGGACTGCTAATGAAAAACTGTTTTTT
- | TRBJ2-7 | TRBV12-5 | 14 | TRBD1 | CASGSGQGNYEQYF | TGTGCTAGTGGTTCTGGACAGGGCAACTACGAGCAGTACTTC
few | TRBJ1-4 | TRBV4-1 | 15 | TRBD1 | CASSSGGGKDEKLFF | TGCGCCAGCAGCTCCGGAGGGGGCAAGGATGAAAAACTGTTTTTT
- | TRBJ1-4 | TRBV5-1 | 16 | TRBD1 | CASSIGTGLGNEKLFF | TGCGCCAGCAGCATCGGGACAGGGCTAGGTAATGAAAAACTGTTTTTT
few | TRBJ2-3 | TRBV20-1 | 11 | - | CSAIYTDTQYF | TGCAGTGCTATCTACACAGATACGCAGTATTTT
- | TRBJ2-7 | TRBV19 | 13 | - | CASQGRSSYEQYF | TGTGCCAGTCAAGGGAGGAGCTCCTACGAGCAGTACTTC
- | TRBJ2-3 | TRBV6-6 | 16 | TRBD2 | CASSNRGGVGADTQYF | TGTGCCAGCAGCAACCGGGGGGGGGTAGGGGCAGATACGCAGTATTTT
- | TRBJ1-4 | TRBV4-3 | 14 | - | CASSQGTVNEKLFF | TGCGCCAGCAGCCAAGGGACAGTAAATGAAAAACTGTTTTTT
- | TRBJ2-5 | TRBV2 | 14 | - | CASRTTRNQETQYF | TGTGCCAGCAGAACGACACGGAACCAAGAGACCCAGTACTTC
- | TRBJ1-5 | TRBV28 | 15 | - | CASSPPGNRNQPQHF | TGTGCCAGCAGTCCTCCAGGCAATCGCAATCAGCCCCAGCATTTT